The 25 T cell receptor beta chains below were found in one sample sequenced in a study of T cells in Graves' hyperthyroidism and ophthalmopathy. Amplified TCR beta CDR3 regions derived from RNA transcripts. HTBI primers were used for first-round RT-PCR of the TCR CDR3. TCRdb ran MiXCR on the multiplex PCR reads and lists one entry per CDR3 protein. The sample contains around 700,000 distinct CDR3 sequences, 35% of which appear only once. Sequencing used blood. These TCRs come from a woman between 40 and 55 years old with Graves' hyperthyroidism.

This chain connects TRBV20-1 to TRBJ2-5; 7 nucleotides align to TRBD1. Trimming at V came to 5 bases and at J to 4 bases, leaving 13 bases not matched to a gene. The CDR3 loop spans 15 amino acids. Germline loops: CDR1 DFQATT, CDR2 SNEGSKA (reference sequence). The CDR3 sequence is CSAQKGAWERETQYF. DNA of the CDR3: TGCAGTGCTCAAAAGGGGGCGTGGGAGCGAGAGACCCAGTACTTC.

Concerning this clonotype itself: Possible read error: a much larger clone is one base away. V usage is TRBV7-8 and J usage is TRBJ1-1; perhaps TRBD1 as D (5 bases). The V gene's germline CDR1 is SGHVS and CDR2 FQNEAQ. The CDR3 has 13 amino acids. The CDR3 loop reads CASRGENRRVASF. CDR3 in DNA: TGTGCCAGCAGGGGGGAGAATCGTCGTGTGGCTTCCTTT.

In regard to this clonotype: Relative to the germline gene, one junction end is altered; a read error may explain this. V usage is TRBV5-1 and J usage is TRBJ2-7; possibly TRBD1 for D (5 bases). Germline CDR1 and CDR2: SGHRS and YFSETQ. CDR3 length: 15 residues. The CDR3 sequence is CASSLMAGLPHEQYF. In DNA, the CDR3 is TGTGCCAGCAGCTTGATGGCAGGGTTACCCCACGAGCAGTACTTC. Full variable domain (remainder filled in from reference TRBV5-1 and TRBJ2-7): KAGVTQTPRYLIKTRGQQVTLSCSPISGHRSVSWYQQTPGQGLQFLFEYFSETQRNKGNFPGRFSGRQFSNSRSEMNVSTLELGDSALYLCASSLMAGLPHEQYFGPGTRLTVT.

This clonotype was observed once. The chain combines TRBV6-5 with TRBJ2-5; 9 nucleotides agree with TRBD2. This CDR3 comprises 13 residues. V lost 10 bases and J lost 0; bases outside the gene matches: 3. Germline V lookup: CDR1 MNHEY, CDR2 SVGAGI. The chain's CDR3 is CATRLADQETQYF. CDR3 in DNA: TGTGCCACCAGACTAGCGGACCAAGAGACCCAGTACTTC.

J is TRBJ1-1 and V is TRBV2, with no clear D. Trimming stripped 0 bases from V and 8 bases from J, with 7 bases between. The germline gives CDR1 SNHLY, CDR2 FYNNEI. This CDR3 has 12 residues. The CDR3 DNA reads TGTGCCAGCAGTGAAGCGGTCAGAGAAGCTTTCTTT. Amino acid sequence: CASSEAVREAFF.

As concerns this clonotype: No DNA is shown, since the ends of the CDR3 on it are uncertain; the CDR3 is the one TCRdb lists. J is TRBJ2-2 and V is TRBV7-2. The CDR3 is 14 amino acids in total, end residues counted. Germline CDR1 reads SGHTA; CDR2 reads FQGNSA. CDR3 residues: CASTVGPAPGSCFF.

Concerning this clonotype: At one boundary the junction diverges from the germline segment, which might be a read error. J is TRBJ1-1 and V is TRBV7-2; 7 bases line up with TRBD1. The CDR3 totals 16 residues. Germline loops: CDR1 SGHTA, CDR2 FQGNSA. This chain's CDR3 is CASSLAGMTGNTEAFF. Here the CDR3 DNA reads TGTGCCAGCAGCTTAGCCGGAATGACAGGGAACACTGAGGCTTTCTTT. The variable domain in full, completed from reference TRBV7-2 and TRBJ1-1, reads GAGVSQSPSNKVTEKGKDVELRCDPISGHTALYWYRQSLGQGLEFLIYFQGNSAPDKSGLPSDRFSAERTGGSVSTLTIQRTQQEDSAVYLCASSLAGMTGNTEAFFGQGTRLTVV.

The sample holds many counts of this clonotype. This chain joins TRBV12-3 or TRBV12-4 and TRBJ2-6; D might be TRBD2 (6 bases). The CDR3 covers 15 residues. The V gene lost 6 bases and the J gene lost 2 bases, with 11 bases spanning the gap. The CDR3 reads CASRGGSPGANVLTF. CDR3 bases: TGTGCCAGCAGGGGGGGAAGTCCTGGGGCCAACGTCCTGACTTTC.

The chain joins TRBV29-1 to TRBJ1-1; D is uncertain. CDR3 length equals 13 residues. The V gene lost 3 bases and the J gene lost 4 bases, with 12 bases spanning the gap. Germline V lookup: CDR1 SQVTM, CDR2 ANQGSEA. CDR3 coding DNA: TGCAGCGTTGATCTGGGGTTGTCCACTGAAGCTTTCTTT. This translates into CSVDLGLSTEAFF. Complete variable domain (other parts from reference TRBV29-1 and TRBJ1-1): SAVISQKPSRDICQRGTSLTIQCQVDSQVTMMFWYRQQPGQSLTLIATANQGSEATYESGFVIDKFPISRPNLTFSTLTVSNMSPEDSSIYLCSVDLGLSTEAFFGQGTRLTVV.

V is TRBV6-1 and J is TRBJ1-1, with D possibly being TRBD1 (5 bases). The CDR3 runs 14 residues. Germline V gene lookup returns CDR1 MNHNS and CDR2 SASEGT. V lost 4 bases and J 3 bases, leaving 12 bases between the germline ends. The CDR3 loop reads CASSGQGYYTEAFF. The DNA of the CDR3 is TGTGCCAGCAGTGGCCAGGGATACTACACTGAAGCTTTCTTT.

The chain links TRBV20-1 to TRBJ1-1; D might be TRBD1 (6 bases). Germline CDR1 and CDR2: DFQATT and SNEGSKA (reference sequence). V lost 5 bases and J lost 8, with 12 bases in between. This CDR3 has 11 residues. The CDR3 here is CSADSDREAFF. The CDR3 DNA reads TGCAGTGCTGATAGCGACAGGGAAGCTTTCTTT.

This clonotype has at least ten counts. The chain recombines TRBV7-9 with TRBJ2-7; 7 bases match TRBD1. CDR3 length: 14 amino acids. With V trimmed by 4 bases and J by 2 bases, 5 bases remained unmatched. CDR1 and CDR2 from the germline V gene are SEHNR and FQNEAQ (reference sequence). The CDR3 loop reads CASSSTGTAYEQYF. CDR3 DNA sequence: TGTGCCAGCAGCTCGACCGGGACAGCCTACGAGCAGTACTTC. The variable domain in full, completed from reference TRBV7-9 and TRBJ2-7, reads DTGVSQNPRHKITKRGQNVTFRCDPISEHNRLYWYRQTLGQGPEFLTYFQNEAQLEKSRLLSDRFSAERPKGSFSTLEIQRTEQGDSAMYLCASSSTGTAYEQYFGPGTRLTVT.

The chain has TRBV20-1 and TRBJ2-7, with D possibly TRBD1 on 6 matching bases. Germline CDR1 and CDR2: DFQATT and SNEGSKA (reference sequence). V lost 0 bases and J 3 bases, leaving 21 bases between the germline ends. The CDR3 length is 17 residues. Here the CDR3 reads CSARDPQRQGIDYEQYF. The DNA of the CDR3 is TGCAGTGCTAGAGACCCCCAGCGGCAGGGGATCGACTACGAGCAGTACTTC.

This clonotype was observed many times. This chain connects TRBV7-2 to TRBJ2-5; D possibly matches TRBD1 or TRBD2 (6 bases each). Trimming stripped 3 bases from V and 5 bases from J, with 16 bases between. The germline CDR1 and CDR2 sequences are SGHTA and FQGNSA. This CDR3 region has 15 residues. The CDR3 DNA reads as TGTGCCAGCAGCTTTGTCCCGGGGGCCGAGGAGACCCAGTACTTC. It translates to CASSFVPGAEETQYF.

The rearrangement uses TRBV12-5 and TRBJ2-7; D is ambiguous. Germline values: CDR1 LGHNT, CDR2 FRNRAP. The CDR3 contains 15 residues. The CDR3 region is CASRLGAAHLYEQYF. The CDR3 nucleotides are TGTGCCAGCCGTCTAGGAGCCGCCCATCTCTACGAGCAGTACTTC.

This chain connects TRBV6-5 to TRBJ2-7; 8 nucleotides align to TRBD1. Per germline, CDR1 MNHEY and CDR2 SVGAGI. The junction had 8 bases not matched to a gene; V was cut back by 5 bases and J by 2 bases. The CDR3 runs 15 residues. The CDR3 loop is CASSERDRTTYEQYF. CDR3 in DNA: TGTGCCAGCAGTGAGAGGGACAGGACCACCTACGAGCAGTACTTC.

Notes on this clonotype: Germline is not matched at one junction end, which may reflect a read error. The rearrangement uses TRBV5-1 and TRBJ1-2; TRBD1 might be the D (6 bases). The CDR3 runs to 14 residues. The germline gives CDR1 SGHRS, CDR2 YFSETQ. The CDR3 protein is CASSLPGQIYGYTF. The CDR3 region has the DNA TGTGCCAGCAGCTTACCAGGACAGATCTATGGCTACACCTTC.

Many counts were recorded for this clonotype. V gene TRBV7-9 combines with J gene TRBJ2-7; the D gene is possibly TRBD2 (5 bases). V lost 5 bases and J 3 bases, leaving 11 bases between the germline ends. Germline V gene sequence: CDR1 SEHNR, CDR2 FQNEAQ (reference sequence). The CDR3 length is 13 residues. The CDR3 loop reads CASSPRGVYEQYF. The CDR3 region has the DNA TGTGCCAGCAGCCCCCGGGGAGTCTACGAGCAGTACTTC.

This chain joins TRBV25-1 and TRBJ2-4, with D possibly called TRBD1 or TRBD2 (5 bases each). The CDR3 has 14 amino acids. V was clipped by 7 bases and J by 9 bases, with 19 bases between them. The V gene's germline CDR1 is MGHDK and CDR2 SYGVNS. The CDR3 bases are TGTGCCAGCACCGTTGACGGGACCTACGGCATTCAGTACTTC. It yields the protein CASTVDGTYGIQYF.

At least ten counts were recorded for this clonotype. The chain combines TRBV29-1 with TRBJ2-7; 8 bases match TRBD2. The trim removed 4 bases at V and 2 bases at J, leaving 7 bases unmatched. The CDR3 spans 14 residues. Germline CDR1 reads SQVTM; CDR2 reads ANQGSEA. The CDR3 sequence: CSVGRLASTYEQYF. The CDR3 coding sequence is TGCAGCGTTGGTAGACTAGCGAGCACCTACGAGCAGTACTTC.

This clonotype has ten or more counts. J is TRBJ1-1 and V is TRBV7-9; D unclear. Germline lookup yields CDR1 SEHNR and CDR2 FQNEAQ (reference sequence). Between the trimmed V and J ends, which lost 5 bases and 5 bases, there was a span of 24 bases. CDR3 size: 17 residues. The CDR3 reads CASSQPLNSDLPTEAFF. The CDR3 DNA is TGTGCCAGCAGCCAACCACTAAATAGTGACCTGCCAACTGAAGCTTTCTTT.

V and J are TRBV7-9 and TRBJ2-5; D is possibly TRBD2 (5 bases). The V gene lost 8 bases and the J gene lost 2 bases, with 15 bases spanning the gap. This CDR3 region has 14 residues. CDR1 and CDR2 from the germline V gene are SEHNR and FQNEAQ (reference sequence). This CDR3 is CASAEQRGQETQYF. DNA of the CDR3: TGTGCCAGCGCGGAACAACGGGGTCAAGAGACCCAGTACTTC.

This clonotype has a handful of counts. This rearrangement joins TRBV19 to TRBJ1-4, with 8 bases lining up with TRBD1. CDR1 LNHDA and CDR2 SQIVND come from the germline V gene (reference sequence). V was clipped by 6 bases and J by 0 bases; unmatched bases: 6. The CDR3 totals 16 residues. CDR3 region: CASRGLQGATNEKLFF. CDR3 in DNA: TGTGCCAGTAGGGGCCTACAGGGGGCAACTAATGAAAAACTGTTTTTT.

The CDR3, as DNA: TGTGCCAGCACCGACAGTTTCTATGGCTACACCTTC. Its translation is CASTDSFYGYTF. The rearrangement links TRBV2 to TRBJ1-2; a possible D gene is TRBD1 (5 bases). This CDR3 has 12 amino acids. Germline assignment: CDR1 SNHLY and CDR2 FYNNEI. V was cut by 7 bases and J by 4 bases, with 10 bases left in between.

Regarding this clonotype: A single base separates this from a much larger clone, so it may be a read error. V gene TRBV10-3 combines with J gene TRBJ1-1; D is uncertain. The CDR3 spans 14 residues. Germline CDR1 and CDR2: ENHRY and SYGVKD. V lost 4 bases and J lost 6, with 15 bases in between. The chain's CDR3 is CAISAREVAAEAFF. The CDR3 nucleotides read TGTGCCATCAGTGCTAGAGAGGTCGCCGCTGAAGCTTTCTTT.